This TCR beta chain was obtained from a study of CD8 T cells in ankylosing spondylitis (TCRdb year 2017). Some background on the complete study: To find TCR variants linked to disease, the study profiled T cell receptor beta repertoires in ankylosing spondylitis patients and healthy donors. The full study cohort comprised around 25 ankylosing spondylitis patients and some 110 healthy donors. Peripheral blood was sampled, and synovial fluid was also collected from ankylosing spondylitis patients. What the study reported, not specific to this receptor: The disease-linked clones showed a CD8+ phenotype and occurred at relatively low frequencies in peripheral blood. Some motif variants had previously been reported in the synovial fluid and blood of reactive arthritis patients, which suggests shared mechanisms of disease initiation. A TCR beta motif of eight highly homologous amino acid variants appeared characteristic of blood from ankylosing spondylitis patients. The disease-linked clones were reported as significantly enriched in matched synovial fluid samples from ankylosing spondylitis patients.

As encoded in the germline V gene, CDR1 is MDHEN while CDR2 is SYDVKM. Reading from cysteine to phenylalanine, the CDR3 counts 14 amino acids. The retained sequence is limited to the CDR3, 42 bases, with the frame set at the first base. V loses 1 base of germline sequence and J loses 3 bases, and the interval between the two ends is 8 bases. This sample was sequenced with an Illumina HiSeq 2500. TCR beta libraries were prepared by quantitative 5'-RACE with molecular barcodes. The authors' analysis ran thus. A new computational method, built on a probabilistic model of VDJ rearrangement, was used to identify disease-linked TCR variants. The raw public reads went through TCRdb reprocessing: fastp at Q25, MiXCR clone calling, in-frame beta chains kept. Every entry covers one CDR3 protein and lists the most common genes and DNA from its rows. Clone size and V and J calls follow TCRdb, not the original study. The sample contains about 400,000 distinct CDR3 sequences, roughly 22% of them found a single time. The ten largest account for 10% to 15% of the sample.

For this clonotype: Its binding antigen is unknown. The input lacks base qualities; no much larger clone sits a single base away.

This receptor was obtained from a male donor with ankylosing spondylitis or in good health (not recorded which). This chain is built from TRBV28 and TRBJ2-3; the best D guess is TRBD2, with 5 bases matching. Sequencing was carried out using blood, either unsorted or a sorted T cell fraction (not recorded which). This receptor carries the CDR3 CASSLYSETDTQYF. The DNA is TGTGCCAGCAGTTTATATAGCGAAACAGATACGCAGTATTTT.